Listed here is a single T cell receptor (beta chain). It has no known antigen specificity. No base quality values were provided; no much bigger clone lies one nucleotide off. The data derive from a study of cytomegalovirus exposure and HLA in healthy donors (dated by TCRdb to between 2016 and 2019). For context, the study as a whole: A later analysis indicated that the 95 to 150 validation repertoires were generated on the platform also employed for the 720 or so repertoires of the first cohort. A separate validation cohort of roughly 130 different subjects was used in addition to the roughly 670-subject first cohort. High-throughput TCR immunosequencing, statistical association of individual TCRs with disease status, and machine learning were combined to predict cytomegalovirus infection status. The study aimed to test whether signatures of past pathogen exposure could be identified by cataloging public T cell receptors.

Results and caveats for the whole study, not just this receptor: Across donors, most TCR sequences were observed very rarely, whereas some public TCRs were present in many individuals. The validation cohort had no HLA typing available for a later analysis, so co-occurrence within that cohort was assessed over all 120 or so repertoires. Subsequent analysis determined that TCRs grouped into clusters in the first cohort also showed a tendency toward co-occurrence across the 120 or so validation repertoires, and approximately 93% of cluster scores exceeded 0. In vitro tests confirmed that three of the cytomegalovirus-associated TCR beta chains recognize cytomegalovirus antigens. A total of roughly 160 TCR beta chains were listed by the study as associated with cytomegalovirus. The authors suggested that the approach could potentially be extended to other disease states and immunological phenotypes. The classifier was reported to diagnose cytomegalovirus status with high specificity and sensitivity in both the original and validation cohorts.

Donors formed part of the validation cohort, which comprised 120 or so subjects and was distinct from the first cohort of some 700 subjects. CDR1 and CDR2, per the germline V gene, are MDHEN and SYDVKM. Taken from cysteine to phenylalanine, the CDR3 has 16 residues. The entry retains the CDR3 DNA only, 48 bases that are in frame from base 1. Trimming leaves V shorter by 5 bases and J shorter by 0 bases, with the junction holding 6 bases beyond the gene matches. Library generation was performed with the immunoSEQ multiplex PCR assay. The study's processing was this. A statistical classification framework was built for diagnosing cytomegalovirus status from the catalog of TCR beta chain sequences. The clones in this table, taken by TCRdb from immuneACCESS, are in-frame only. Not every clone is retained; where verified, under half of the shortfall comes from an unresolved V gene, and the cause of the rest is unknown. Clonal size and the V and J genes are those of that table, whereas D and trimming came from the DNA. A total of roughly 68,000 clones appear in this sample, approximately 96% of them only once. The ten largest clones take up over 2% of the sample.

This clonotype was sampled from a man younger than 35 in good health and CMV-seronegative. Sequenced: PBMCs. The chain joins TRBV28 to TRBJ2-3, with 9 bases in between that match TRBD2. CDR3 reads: CASSLLAGQSTDTQYF. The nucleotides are TGTGCCAGCAGTCTCCTAGCGGGACAGAGCACAGATACGCAGTATTTT.